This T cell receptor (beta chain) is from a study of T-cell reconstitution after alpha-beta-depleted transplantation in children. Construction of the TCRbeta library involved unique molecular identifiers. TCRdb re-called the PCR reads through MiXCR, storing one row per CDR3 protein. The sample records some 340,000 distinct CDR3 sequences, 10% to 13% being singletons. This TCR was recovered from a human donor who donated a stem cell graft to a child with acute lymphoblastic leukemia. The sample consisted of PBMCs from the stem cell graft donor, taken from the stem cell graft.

CDR3 DNA: TGTGCCATCTTAGCGGATCCAGTGACTGGGGCCAACGTCCTGACTTTC. As protein: CAILADPVTGANVLTF. The chain links TRBV2 to TRBJ2-6; weak D call: TRBD2 (6 bases). V was pared by 10 bases and J by 2 bases, with 18 bases between. This CDR3 comprises 16 residues. Looked up from germline, CDR1 is SNHLY and CDR2 is FYNNEI.